These 15 T cell receptor beta chains originate from one sample sequenced in a study of OX40 agonist ivuxolimab in advanced cancers. Measured with immunoSEQ multiplex PCR; TCRdb has only the in-frame clones, and not every one. The repertoire includes 15,000 to 20,000 clones, 55% to 75% of them detected once, and 24% sits in the top ten. The sample here was CD4+ or CD8+ T cells sorted from blood, taken in a trial of the OX40 agonist ivuxolimab. These receptors came from an adult with an advanced solid tumor such as melanoma, head and neck, liver or kidney cancer.

V is TRBV2 and J is TRBJ2-7; 8 bases agree with TRBD1. CDR1 is SNHLY and CDR2 is FYNNEI in the germline V gene. This CDR3 is built from 14 residues. Unmatched junction bases numbered 7, after V lost 6 bases and J lost 3 bases. The CDR3 reads CASSSDRDLYEQYF. The CDR3 DNA reads TGTGCCAGCAGCTCGGACAGGGACCTCTACGAGCAGTACTTC. Full variable domain (rest looked up from reference TRBV2 and TRBJ2-7): EPEVTQTPSHQVTQMGQEVILRCVPISNHLYFYWYRQILGQKVEFLVSFYNNEISEKSEIFDDQFSVERPDGSNFTLKIRSTKLEDSAMYFCASSSDRDLYEQYFGPGTRLTVT.

In its sample, this clone was seen once. This chain links TRBV7-8 with TRBJ1-6; a possible D gene is TRBD1 (5 bases). This CDR3 is 15 amino acids long. Germline loops: CDR1 SGHVS, CDR2 FQNEAQ. Between the trimmed V and J ends, which lost 5 bases and 0 bases, there was a span of 8 bases. The CDR3 DNA reads TGTGCCAGCAGCCACAGGAGCTCCTATAATTCACCCCTCCACTTT. Its protein product is CASSHRSSYNSPLHF.

The chain recombines TRBV28 with TRBJ1-2, with 12 bases lining up with TRBD1. CDR3 length: 15 residues. Trimming removed 5 bases from V and 8 bases from J; junction bases left unmatched: 9. Germline CDR1 MDHEN, CDR2 SYDVKM. CDR3 nucleotides: TGTGCCAGCAGTCTATTTCGGGACAGGGGGCGAGGCTACACCTTC. As protein: CASSLFRDRGRGYTF.

In nucleotides, the CDR3 is TGTGCCAGCAGCTCAGGGACAGGGGCAAGTAATACGCAGTATTTT. This translates into CASSSGTGASNTQYF. V gene TRBV13 combines with J gene TRBJ2-3; 10 positions match TRBD1. The CDR3 length is 15 residues. In germline, CDR1 is PRHDT, CDR2 FYEKMQ (reference sequence). Unmatched junction bases numbered 8, after V lost 4 bases and J lost 7 bases.

This clone was recorded once. The J gene is TRBJ2-1, the V gene TRBV4-1; weak D call: TRBD1 (6 bases). V was trimmed by 3 bases and J by 8 bases, leaving 8 bases between them. The CDR3 length is 12 residues. CDR1 MGHRA and CDR2 YSYEKL come from the germline V gene. The CDR3 is CASSHPGDEQFF. The CDR3 DNA reads as TGCGCCAGCAGCCACCCAGGGGATGAGCAGTTCTTC.

V usage is TRBV27 and J usage is TRBJ2-1, with TRBD2 matching over 10 bases. Germline trimming cut 2 bases from V and 10 bases from J; bases unmatched to any gene: 14. The CDR3 consists of 17 residues. The germline CDR1 and CDR2 sequences are MNHEY and SMNVEV (reference sequence). In DNA form, the CDR3 reads TGTGCCAGCAGTTTAAGGGGGAGGAGCGGGGGGGCCTGGGAGCAGTTCTTC. Its translation is CASSLRGRSGGAWEQFF.

This clone showed up just a few times. The CDR3 spells CASSDKDTQYF. The CDR3 DNA reads as TGTGCCAGCAGTGACAAAGATACGCAGTATTTT. The chain uses TRBV6-4 and TRBJ2-3; D call uncertain. This CDR3 comprises 11 residues. Between the trimmed V and J ends, which lost 2 bases and 5 bases, there was a span of 2 bases. CDR1 is MRHNA and CDR2 is SNTAGT in the germline V gene.

The chain recombines TRBV2 with TRBJ2-4, with D possibly TRBD2 on 5 matching bases. The germline gives CDR1 SNHLY, CDR2 FYNNEI. Trimming left V 6 bases short and J 0 bases short, with 15 bases between. The CDR3 has 16 residues. The CDR3: CASRAPGSLAKNIQYF. The DNA of the CDR3 is TGTGCCAGCAGGGCCCCGGGGTCTCTAGCCAAAAACATTCAGTACTTC.

The rearrangement joins TRBV19 to TRBJ2-3; no definite D call. Germline CDR1 LNHDA, CDR2 SQIVND (reference sequence). Trimming took off 7 bases at V and 0 bases at J, with 17 bases between the two ends. The CDR3 spans 16 residues. The CDR3 protein is CASKSTPLSSTDTQYF. The CDR3 bases are TGTGCCAGTAAATCTACACCACTATCTAGCACAGATACGCAGTATTTT. The full variable domain, rest sourced from reference TRBV19 and TRBJ2-3, is DGGITQSPKYLFRKEGQNVTLSCEQNLNHDAMYWYRQDPGQGLRLIYYSQIVNDFQKGDIAEGYSVSREKKESFPLTVTSAQKNPTAFYLCASKSTPLSSTDTQYFGPGTRLTVL.

The rearrangement uses TRBV4-1 and TRBJ1-5, with D perhaps matching TRBD1 (5 bases). Trimming shortened V by 4 bases and J by 1 base, and 14 bases separated the two germline ends. CDR3 length: 16 residues. CDR1 is MGHRA and CDR2 is YSYEKL in the germline V gene. The CDR3 region is CASSPQLGGSNQPQHF. The CDR3 coding sequence is TGCGCCAGCAGCCCGCAACTTGGGGGGAGCAATCAGCCCCAGCATTTT.

This clone was recorded a few times. V usage is TRBV7-9 and J usage is TRBJ2-7; no reliable D call. The V gene's germline CDR1 is SEHNR and CDR2 FQNEAQ (reference sequence). Trimming removed 2 bases from V and 2 bases from J, with 10 bases in between. This CDR3 comprises 14 residues. The CDR3 region has the DNA TGTGCCAGCAGCTTAATCGGCAGTCCCTACGAGCAGTACTTC. This encodes CASSLIGSPYEQYF.

The chain recombines TRBV28 with TRBJ2-7, with D possibly matching TRBD1 (6 bases). Germline values: CDR1 MDHEN, CDR2 SYDVKM. Trimming took off 3 bases at V and 0 bases at J, with 12 bases between the two ends. The CDR3 sequence is 15 residues long. The CDR3 sequence: CASSFFQGLSYEQYF. CDR3 DNA: TGTGCCAGCAGTTTCTTTCAGGGGCTCTCCTACGAGCAGTACTTC.

This clone occurred once. The chain links TRBV6-5 to TRBJ1-2, with 8 bases lining up with TRBD1. V was clipped by 4 bases and J by 4 bases; unmatched bases: 8. The V gene's germline CDR1 is MNHEY and CDR2 SVGAGI. The CDR3 runs 15 residues. The CDR3 DNA sequence: TGTGCCAGCAGTTTCGGACAGGGCTTCCGCTATGGCTACACCTTC. The encoded protein is CASSFGQGFRYGYTF.

The V call is TRBV5-6, the J call TRBJ2-1; D remains ambiguous. Germline V gives CDR1 SGHDT, CDR2 YYEEEE. There are 16 residues in the CDR3. The ends were cut back, 4 bases at V and 0 bases at J, with 14 bases in the middle. The CDR3 here is CASSRSAYTSYNEQFF. For the CDR3, the DNA is TGTGCCAGCAGCCGATCAGCGTACACCTCCTACAATGAGCAGTTCTTC.

The chain uses TRBV5-1 and TRBJ2-7; maybe TRBD1 (6 bases). Deletions cut 4 bases from V and 2 bases from J, with 16 bases between. The CDR3 length is 15 residues. CDR1 and CDR2 from the germline V gene are SGHRS and YFSETQ. CDR3 DNA: TGCGCCAGCAGCGATCGAGACAGGTTAACCTACGAGCAGTACTTC. The encoded protein is CASSDRDRLTYEQYF.